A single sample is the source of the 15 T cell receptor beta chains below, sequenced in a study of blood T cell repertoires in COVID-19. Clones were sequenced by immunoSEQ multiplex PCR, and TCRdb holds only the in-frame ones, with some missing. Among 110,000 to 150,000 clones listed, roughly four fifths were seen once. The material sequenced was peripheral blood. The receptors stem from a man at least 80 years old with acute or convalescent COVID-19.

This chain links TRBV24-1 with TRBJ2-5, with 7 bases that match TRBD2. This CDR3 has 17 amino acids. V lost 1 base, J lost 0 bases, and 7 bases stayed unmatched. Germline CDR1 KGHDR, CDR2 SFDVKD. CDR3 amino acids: CATSDFPPSGYQETQYF. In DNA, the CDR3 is TGTGCCACCAGTGATTTTCCTCCTAGCGGCTACCAAGAGACCCAGTACTTC.

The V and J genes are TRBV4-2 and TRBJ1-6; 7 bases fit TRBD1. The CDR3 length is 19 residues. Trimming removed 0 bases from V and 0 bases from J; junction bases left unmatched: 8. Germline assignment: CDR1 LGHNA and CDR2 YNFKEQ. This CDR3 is CASSQDNRGVSSYNSPLHF. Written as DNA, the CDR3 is TGTGCCAGCAGCCAAGATAACAGGGGCGTAAGCTCCTATAATTCACCCCTCCACTTT.

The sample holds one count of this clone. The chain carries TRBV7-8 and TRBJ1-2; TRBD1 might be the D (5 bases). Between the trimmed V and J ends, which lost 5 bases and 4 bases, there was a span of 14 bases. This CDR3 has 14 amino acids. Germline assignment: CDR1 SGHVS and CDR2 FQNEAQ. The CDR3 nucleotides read TGTGCCAGCAGCCCGGGACTGTTGATCTATGGCTACACCTTC. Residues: CASSPGLLIYGYTF.

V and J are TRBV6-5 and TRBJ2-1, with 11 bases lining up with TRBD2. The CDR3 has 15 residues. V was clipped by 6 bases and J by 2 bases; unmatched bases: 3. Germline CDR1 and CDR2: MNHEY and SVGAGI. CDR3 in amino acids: CASSISGGAYNEQFF. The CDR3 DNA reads TGTGCCAGCAGCATTAGCGGGGGGGCCTACAATGAGCAGTTCTTC.

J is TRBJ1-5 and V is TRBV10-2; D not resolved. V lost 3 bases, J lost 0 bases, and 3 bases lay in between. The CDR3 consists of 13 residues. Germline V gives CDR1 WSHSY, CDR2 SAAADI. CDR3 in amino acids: CASSDSSNQPQHF. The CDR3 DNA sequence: TGCGCCAGCAGTGACAGTAGCAATCAGCCCCAGCATTTT.

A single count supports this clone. The CDR3 here is CASSPLGQRFEEQYF. CDR3 DNA: TGTGCCAGCAGTCCCTTGGGACAGCGATTTGAGGAGCAGTACTTC. This rearrangement joins TRBV28 to TRBJ2-7; TRBD1 agrees at 7 bases. After removal of 5 bases from V and 7 bases from J, the junction contained 14 bases not matched to a gene. Germline CDR1 reads MDHEN; CDR2 reads SYDVKM. The CDR3 totals 15 residues.

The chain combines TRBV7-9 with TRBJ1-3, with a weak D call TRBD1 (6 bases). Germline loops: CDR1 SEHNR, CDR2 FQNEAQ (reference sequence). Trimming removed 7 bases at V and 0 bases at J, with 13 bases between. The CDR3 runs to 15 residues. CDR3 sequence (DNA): TGTGCCAGCACCTCAGGGGTTGCCTCTGGAAACACCATATATTTT. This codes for CASTSGVASGNTIYF.

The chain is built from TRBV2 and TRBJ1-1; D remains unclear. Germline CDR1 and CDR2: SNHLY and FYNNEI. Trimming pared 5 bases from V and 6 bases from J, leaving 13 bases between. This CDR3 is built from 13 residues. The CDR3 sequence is CASSPSRSAEAFF. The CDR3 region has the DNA TGTGCCAGCAGTCCGTCCAGAAGTGCTGAAGCTTTCTTT.

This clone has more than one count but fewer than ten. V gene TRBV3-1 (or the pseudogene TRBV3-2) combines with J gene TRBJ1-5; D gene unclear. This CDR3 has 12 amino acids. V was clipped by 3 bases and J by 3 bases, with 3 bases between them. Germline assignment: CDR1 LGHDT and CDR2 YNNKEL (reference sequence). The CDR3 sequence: CASSHVNQPQHF. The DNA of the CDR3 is TGTGCCAGCAGCCACGTCAATCAGCCCCAGCATTTT.

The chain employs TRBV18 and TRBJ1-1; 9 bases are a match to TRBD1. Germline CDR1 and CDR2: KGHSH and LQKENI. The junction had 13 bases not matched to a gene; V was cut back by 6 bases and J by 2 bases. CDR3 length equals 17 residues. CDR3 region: CASSPGTGRVGNTEAFF. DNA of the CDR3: TGTGCCAGCTCCCCGGGGACAGGGAGGGTCGGAAACACTGAAGCTTTCTTT.

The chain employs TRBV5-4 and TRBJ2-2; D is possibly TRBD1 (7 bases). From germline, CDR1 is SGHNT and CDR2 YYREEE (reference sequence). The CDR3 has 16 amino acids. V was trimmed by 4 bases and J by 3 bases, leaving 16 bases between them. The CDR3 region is CASSRSGDRYTGELFF. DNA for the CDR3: TGTGCCAGCAGCCGTTCGGGGGACAGATACACCGGGGAGCTGTTTTTT.

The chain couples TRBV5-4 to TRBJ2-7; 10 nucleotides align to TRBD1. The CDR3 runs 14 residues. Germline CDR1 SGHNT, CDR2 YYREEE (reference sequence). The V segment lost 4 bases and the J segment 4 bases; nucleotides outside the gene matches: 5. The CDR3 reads CASSDDRGQYEQYF. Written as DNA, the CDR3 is TGTGCCAGCAGCGACGACAGGGGGCAGTACGAGCAGTACTTC.

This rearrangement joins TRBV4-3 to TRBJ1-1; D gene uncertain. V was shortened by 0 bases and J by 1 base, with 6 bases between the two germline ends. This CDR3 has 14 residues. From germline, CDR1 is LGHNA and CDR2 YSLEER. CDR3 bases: TGCGCCAGCAGCCAAGATCGGGGGAACACTGAAGCTTTCTTT. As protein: CASSQDRGNTEAFF.

This CDR3 reads CASSVVGSTQETQYF. CDR3 nucleotides: TGTGCCAGCAGCGTAGTCGGGAGTACGCAAGAGACCCAGTACTTC. V is TRBV9 and J is TRBJ2-5; D perhaps matches TRBD2 (6 bases). This CDR3 is 15 amino acids long. Germline V lookup: CDR1 SGDLS, CDR2 YYNGEE. Trimming pared 0 bases from V and 2 bases from J, leaving 11 bases between.

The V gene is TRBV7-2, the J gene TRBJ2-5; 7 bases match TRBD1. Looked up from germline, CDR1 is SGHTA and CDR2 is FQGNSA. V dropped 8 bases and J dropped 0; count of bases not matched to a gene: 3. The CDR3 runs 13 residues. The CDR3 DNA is TGTGCCAGCGAGACAGGGAACCAAGAGACCCAGTACTTC. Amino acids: CASETGNQETQYF.